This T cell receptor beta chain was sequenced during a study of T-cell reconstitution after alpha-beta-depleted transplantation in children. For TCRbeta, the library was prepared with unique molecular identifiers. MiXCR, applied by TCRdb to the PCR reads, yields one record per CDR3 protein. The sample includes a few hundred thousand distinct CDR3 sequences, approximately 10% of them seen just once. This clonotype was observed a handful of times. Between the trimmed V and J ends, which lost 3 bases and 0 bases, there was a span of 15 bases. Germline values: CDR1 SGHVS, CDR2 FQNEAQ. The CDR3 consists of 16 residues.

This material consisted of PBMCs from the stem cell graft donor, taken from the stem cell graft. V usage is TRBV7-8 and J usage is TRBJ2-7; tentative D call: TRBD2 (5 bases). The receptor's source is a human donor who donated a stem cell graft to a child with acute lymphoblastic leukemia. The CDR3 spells CASSLISGINSYEQYF. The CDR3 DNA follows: TGTGCCAGCAGCTTGATCTCGGGAATAAACTCCTACGAGCAGTACTTC.